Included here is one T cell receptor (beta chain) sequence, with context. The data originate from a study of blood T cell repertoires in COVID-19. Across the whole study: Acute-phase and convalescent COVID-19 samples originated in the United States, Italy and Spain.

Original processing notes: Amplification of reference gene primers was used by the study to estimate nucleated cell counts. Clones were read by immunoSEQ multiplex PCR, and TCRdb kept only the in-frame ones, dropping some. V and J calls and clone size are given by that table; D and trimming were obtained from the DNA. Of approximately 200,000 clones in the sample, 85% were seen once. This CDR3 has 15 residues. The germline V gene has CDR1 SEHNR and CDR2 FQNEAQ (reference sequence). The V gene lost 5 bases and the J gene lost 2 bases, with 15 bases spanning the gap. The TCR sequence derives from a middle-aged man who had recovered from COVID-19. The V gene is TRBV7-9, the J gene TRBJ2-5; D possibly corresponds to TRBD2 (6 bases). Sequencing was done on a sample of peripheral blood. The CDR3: CASSLVGGGQETQYF. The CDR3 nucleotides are TGTGCCAGCAGCCTGGTGGGAGGAGGGCAAGAGACCCAGTACTTC. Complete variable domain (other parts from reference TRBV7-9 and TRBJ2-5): DTGVSQNPRHKITKRGQNVTFRCDPISEHNRLYWYRQTLGQGPEFLTYFQNEAQLEKSRLLSDRFSAERPKGSFSTLEIQRTEQGDSAMYLCASSLVGGGQETQYFGPGTRLLVL.